This record looks at one TCR beta chain sequence and its context. Antigen: not known. These data are taken from a study of T cell repertoires in cytomegalovirus infection. Study background: In public TCR beta signatures, there were indications of both CMV infection and matching HLA type. Study outcomes and limitations: It was HLA-C-restricted CMV-specific TCR beta clonotypes that dominated the response ex vivo. Carriage of CMV together with the relevant HLA was identifiable through cumulative public TCR beta family frequency.

The CDR3 contains 18 residues. V gave up 3 bases and J gave up 0 bases; unmatched junction bases: 11. Germline lookup yields CDR1 MNHEY and CDR2 SMNVEV (reference sequence). MiXCR was run by TCRdb on the reads, yielding one entry per CDR3 protein. The sample contains about 130,000 distinct CDR3 sequences, 20% to 30% of which appear only once. The sample comprised PBMCs, sequenced either directly or after in vitro stimulation (not recorded which). The TCR originated in a human donor in good health (CMV status not recorded). Some clones in this sample may be carry-over from other donors' samples. The V and J genes are TRBV27 and TRBJ2-1, with 7 bases identical to TRBD1. CDR3 sequence: CASSFQPRQGPSYNEQFF. CDR3 bases: TGTGCCAGCAGTTTCCAACCTCGACAGGGCCCCTCCTACAATGAGCAGTTCTTC.